Detailed here is one T cell receptor (beta chain). Its antigen remains unidentified. This sample is part of a study of Ad26.COV2.S vaccination and SARS-CoV-2 variants. Across the study: Participant was drawn from the COV1001 Ad26.COV2.S trial arm.

Study outcomes and limitations: Once vaccination had occurred, spike-specific CD8+ and CD4+ T cell responses reportedly showed substantial breadth. Spike-specific TCR breadth was greater in vaccine than placebo recipients.

Sequencing used immunoSEQ multiplex PCR; TCRdb keeps in-frame clones, though not all of them. The data show roughly 380,000 clones, approximately 81% seen once. Stated treatment: over 15 received Ad26.COV2.S at low or high dose, single or two shots; a few received placebo; per-sample allocation not given. Collection of the samples took place on day 63 after the first injection of vaccine or placebo. This CDR3 has 15 amino acids. The V gene's germline CDR1 is SGHTS and CDR2 YDEGEE. Trimming left V 4 bases short and J 3 bases short, with 14 bases between. The sequence was obtained from a person between 18 and 65 years old who received the Ad26.COV2.S COVID-19 vaccine or a placebo. The sample here was peripheral blood, taken in a trial of Ad26.COV2.S vaccine versus placebo. This chain uses TRBV5-8 with TRBJ2-1; D ambiguous. CDR3 residues: CASSTDLRGYNEQFF. In DNA, the CDR3 is TGTGCCAGCAGCACAGACTTGCGCGGCTACAATGAGCAGTTCTTC.